The following is a T cell receptor beta chain sequence with its context. Its antigen is unknown. The data derive from a study of blood T cells in healthy people across ages. General study results and limits: Aged donors had fewer naive CD4+ cells and lower diversity than long-lived donors.

A second about 7 to 11 cycle PCR used barcoded and J-beta primers. TCRdb re-called the 5' RACE reads with MiXCR, one entry per CDR3 protein. The sample yields nearly 800,000 distinct CDR3 sequences, roughly three fifths seen once. CDR1 and CDR2 from the germline V gene are SGHNT and YYREEE (reference sequence). With V trimmed by 3 bases and J by 10 bases, 13 bases remained unmatched. The length of the CDR3 is 15 residues. Sample: blood. This sequence joins TRBV5-4 and TRBJ2-1, with 7 bases that match TRBD2. The TCR sequence derives from a man in his forties or fifties in good health. CDR3 nucleotides: TGTGCCAGCAGCTCCCAGCCGCAACCAGCGGGAGAGCAGTTCTTC. As protein: CASSSQPQPAGEQFF.